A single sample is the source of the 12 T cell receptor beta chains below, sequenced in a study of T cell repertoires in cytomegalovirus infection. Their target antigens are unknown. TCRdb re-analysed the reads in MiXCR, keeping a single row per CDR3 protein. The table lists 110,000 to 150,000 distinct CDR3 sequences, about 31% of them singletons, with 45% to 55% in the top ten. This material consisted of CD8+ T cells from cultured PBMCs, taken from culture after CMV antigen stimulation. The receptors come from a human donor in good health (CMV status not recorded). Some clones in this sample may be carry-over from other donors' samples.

In nucleotides, the CDR3 is TGTGCCAGCAGCCCGAAAATTTATAGCAATCAGCCCCAGCATTTT. This sequence encodes CASSPKIYSNQPQHF. V usage is TRBV6-8 and J usage is TRBJ1-5, with D uncertain. The CDR3 spans 15 residues. Germline CDR1 reads MNHGY; CDR2 reads SAAAGT. Trimming removed 6 bases from V and 0 bases from J, with 12 bases in between.

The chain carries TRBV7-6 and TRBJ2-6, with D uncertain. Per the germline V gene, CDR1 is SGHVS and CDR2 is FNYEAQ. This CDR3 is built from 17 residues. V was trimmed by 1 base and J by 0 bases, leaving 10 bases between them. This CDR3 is CASSLDYGFSGANVLTF. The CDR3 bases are TGTGCCAGCAGCTTAGATTACGGATTCTCTGGGGCCAACGTCCTGACTTTC.

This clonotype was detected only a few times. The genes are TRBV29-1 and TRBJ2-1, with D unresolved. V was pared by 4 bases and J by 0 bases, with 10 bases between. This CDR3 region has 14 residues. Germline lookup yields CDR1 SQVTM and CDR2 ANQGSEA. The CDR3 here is CSVGVDPSYNEQFF. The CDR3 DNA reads TGCAGCGTTGGAGTAGATCCCTCCTACAATGAGCAGTTCTTC.

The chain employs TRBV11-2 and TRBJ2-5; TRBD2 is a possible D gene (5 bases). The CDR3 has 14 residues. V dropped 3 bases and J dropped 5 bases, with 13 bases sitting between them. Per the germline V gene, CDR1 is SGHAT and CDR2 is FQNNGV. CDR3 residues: CASSLGVTTETQYF. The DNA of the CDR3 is TGTGCCAGCAGCTTGGGAGTTACTACGGAGACCCAGTACTTC. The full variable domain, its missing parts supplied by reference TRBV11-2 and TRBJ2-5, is EAGVAQSPRYKIIEKRQSVAFWCNPISGHATLYWYQQILGQGPKLLIQFQNNGVVDDSQLPKDRFSAERLKGVDSTLKIQPAKLEDSAVYLCASSLGVTTETQYFGPGTRLLVL.

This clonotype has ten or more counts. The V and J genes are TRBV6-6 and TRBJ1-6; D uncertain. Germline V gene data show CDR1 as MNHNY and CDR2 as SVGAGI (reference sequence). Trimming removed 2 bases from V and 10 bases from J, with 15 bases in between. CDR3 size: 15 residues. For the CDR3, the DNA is TGTGCCAGCAGTTACGAGGTCAGCCTAGGATCACCCCTCCACTTT. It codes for CASSYEVSLGSPLHF.

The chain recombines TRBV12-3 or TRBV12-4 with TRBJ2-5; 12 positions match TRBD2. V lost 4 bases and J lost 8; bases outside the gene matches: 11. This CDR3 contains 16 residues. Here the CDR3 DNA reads TGTGCCAGCAGTTCCCCACTAGCGGGGGGACCAAACACCCAGTACTTC. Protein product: CASSSPLAGGPNTQYF.

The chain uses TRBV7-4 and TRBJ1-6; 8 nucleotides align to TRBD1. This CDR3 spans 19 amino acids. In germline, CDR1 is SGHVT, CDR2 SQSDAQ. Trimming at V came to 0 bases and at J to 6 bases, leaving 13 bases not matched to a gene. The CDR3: CASSLALSLGQGFNSPLHF. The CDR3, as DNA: TGTGCCAGCAGCTTAGCCCTTAGCCTCGGACAGGGCTTTAATTCACCCCTCCACTTT.

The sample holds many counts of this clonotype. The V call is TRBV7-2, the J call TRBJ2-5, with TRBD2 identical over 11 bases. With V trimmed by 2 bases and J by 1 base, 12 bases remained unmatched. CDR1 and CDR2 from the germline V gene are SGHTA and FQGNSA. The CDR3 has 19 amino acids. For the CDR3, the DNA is TGTGCCAGCAGCTTAAGGCGACTAGCGGGGACCCACACCCAAGAGACCCAGTACTTC. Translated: CASSLRRLAGTHTQETQYF.

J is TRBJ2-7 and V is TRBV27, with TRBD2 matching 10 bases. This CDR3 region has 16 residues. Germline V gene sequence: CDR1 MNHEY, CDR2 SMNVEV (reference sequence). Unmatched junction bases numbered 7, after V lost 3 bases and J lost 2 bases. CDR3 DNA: TGTGCCAGCAGTTTCCTTAGCGGGGGGCCAGCCTACGAGCAGTACTTC. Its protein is CASSFLSGGPAYEQYF.

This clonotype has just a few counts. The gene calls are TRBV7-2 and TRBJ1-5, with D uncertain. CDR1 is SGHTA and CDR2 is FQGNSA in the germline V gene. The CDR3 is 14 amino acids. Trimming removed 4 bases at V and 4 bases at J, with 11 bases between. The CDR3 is CASSSLRGNQPQHF. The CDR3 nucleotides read TGTGCCAGCAGCTCGTTGCGCGGGAATCAGCCCCAGCATTTT.

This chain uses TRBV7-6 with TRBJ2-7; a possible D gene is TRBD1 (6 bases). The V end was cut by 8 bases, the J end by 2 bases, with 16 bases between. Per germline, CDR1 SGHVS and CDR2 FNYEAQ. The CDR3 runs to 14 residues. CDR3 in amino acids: CASASDRPPYEQYF. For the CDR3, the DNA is TGTGCCAGCGCCTCAGACAGGCCTCCCTACGAGCAGTACTTC.

The CDR3 region is CASSPLRGDTEAFF. CDR3 in DNA: TGTGCCAGCTCACCACTCAGGGGGGACACTGAAGCTTTCTTT. V gene TRBV18 combines with J gene TRBJ1-1, with TRBD1 matching 7 bases. The CDR3 is 14 amino acids. CDR1 and CDR2 (germline): KGHSH, LQKENI. V lost 1 base and J lost 3; bases outside the gene matches: 2.